This T cell receptor (beta chain) was profiled in a study of neoadjuvant nivolumab and ipilimumab in lung cancer. V lost 0 bases to trimming and J lost 10 bases, with 16 bases between them. The CDR3 has 14 residues. Germline CDR1 reads MGHRA; CDR2 reads YSYEKL. Generated by immunoSEQ multiplex PCR, the TCRdb table keeps only in-frame clones and is missing some. The repertoire consists of several thousand clones, with about four fifths occurring once and the leading ten covering 5.2%. This clone was counted a few times. V is TRBV4-1 and J is TRBJ2-7; either TRBD1 or TRBD2 may fit D (5 bases each). This sequence originates from an adult with non-small cell lung cancer. Some clones in this sample may be carry-over from other donors' samples. The specimen comprised normal lung tissue adjacent to the tumor, sampled after neoadjuvant nivolumab, alone or with ipilimumab, at or shortly before surgery. CDR3 bases: TGCGCCAGCAGCCAAGATCTAGCCAGGGACCCCCAGTACTTC. Its protein product is CASSQDLARDPQYF.